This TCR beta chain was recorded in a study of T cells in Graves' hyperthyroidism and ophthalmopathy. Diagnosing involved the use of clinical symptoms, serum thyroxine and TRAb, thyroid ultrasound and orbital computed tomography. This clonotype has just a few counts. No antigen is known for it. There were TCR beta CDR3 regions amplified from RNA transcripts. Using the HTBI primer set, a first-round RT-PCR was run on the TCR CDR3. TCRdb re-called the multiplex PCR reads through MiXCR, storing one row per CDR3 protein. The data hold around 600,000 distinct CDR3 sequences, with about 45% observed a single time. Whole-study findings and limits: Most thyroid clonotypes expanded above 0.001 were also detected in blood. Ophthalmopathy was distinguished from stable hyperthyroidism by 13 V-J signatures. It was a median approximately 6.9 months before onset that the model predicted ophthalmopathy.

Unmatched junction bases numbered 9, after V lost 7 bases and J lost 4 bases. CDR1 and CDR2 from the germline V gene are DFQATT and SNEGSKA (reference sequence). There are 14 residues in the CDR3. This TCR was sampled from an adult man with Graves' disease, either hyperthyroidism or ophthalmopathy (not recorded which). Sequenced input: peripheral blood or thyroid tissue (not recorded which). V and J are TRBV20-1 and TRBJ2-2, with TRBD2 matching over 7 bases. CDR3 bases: TGCAGTGGAGGCGGGGCTAGCGGCACCGGGGAGCTGTTTTTT. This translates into CSGGGASGTGELFF.